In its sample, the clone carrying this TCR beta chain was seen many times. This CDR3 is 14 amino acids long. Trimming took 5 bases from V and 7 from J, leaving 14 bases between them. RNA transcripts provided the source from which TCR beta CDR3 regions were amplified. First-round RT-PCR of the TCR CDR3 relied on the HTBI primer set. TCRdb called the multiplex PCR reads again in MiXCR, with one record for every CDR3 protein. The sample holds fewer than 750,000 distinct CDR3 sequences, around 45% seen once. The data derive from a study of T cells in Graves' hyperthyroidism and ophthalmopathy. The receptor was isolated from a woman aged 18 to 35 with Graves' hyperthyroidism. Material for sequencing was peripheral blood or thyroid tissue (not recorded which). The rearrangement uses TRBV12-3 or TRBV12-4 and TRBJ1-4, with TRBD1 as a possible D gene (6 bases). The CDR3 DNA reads TGTGCCAGCAGTGATCTGGGGGGCGGTGAAAAACTGTTTTTT. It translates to CASSDLGGGEKLFF.